The 17 T cell receptor beta chains below all came from one sample that was sequenced in a study of T cell responses to AZD1222 COVID-19 vaccine. Measured with immunoSEQ multiplex PCR; TCRdb has only the in-frame clones, and not every one. The sample consists of around 110,000 clones, over 75% of them appearing once. Specimen: peripheral blood, collected on day 0 of AZD1222 vaccination. The origin of the receptors is an adult in good health.

In this sample, this clone turned up once. This chain links TRBV11-2 with TRBJ2-1; TRBD2 matches at 12 bases. CDR3 length: 16 residues. Per the germline V gene, CDR1 is SGHAT and CDR2 is FQNNGV. J was trimmed by 5 bases and V by 5 bases; bases with no gene match: 7. The DNA of the CDR3 is TGTGCCAGCAGCGGAACGGGACTAGCGGGTGACAATGAGCAGTTCTTC. The encoded protein is CASSGTGLAGDNEQFF. Together with reference TRBV11-2 and TRBJ2-1, the CDR3 gives the full variable domain: EAGVAQSPRYKIIEKRQSVAFWCNPISGHATLYWYQQILGQGPKLLIQFQNNGVVDDSQLPKDRFSAERLKGVDSTLKIQPAKLEDSAVYLCASSGTGLAGDNEQFFGPGTRLTVL.

This chain joins TRBV7-9 and TRBJ1-1; 11 bases line up with TRBD1. V was pared by 5 bases and J by 3 bases, with 5 bases of the junction left unmatched. Per the germline V gene, CDR1 is SEHNR and CDR2 is FQNEAQ (reference sequence). This CDR3 spans 15 amino acids. CDR3 protein: CASSPSDRGHTEAFF. CDR3 nucleotides: TGTGCCAGCAGCCCCTCGGACAGGGGGCACACTGAAGCTTTCTTT.

This rearrangement joins TRBV9 to TRBJ2-7; D remains unclear. Trimming cost V 2 bases and J 0 bases, with 9 bases left between them. The CDR3 extends over 14 amino acids. In germline, CDR1 is SGDLS, CDR2 YYNGEE. The CDR3 nucleotides are TGTGCCAGCAGCGTCCGACCGACCTCCTACGAGCAGTACTTC. Its translation is CASSVRPTSYEQYF.

The genes are TRBV6-1 and TRBJ1-5; D is uncertain. The CDR3 runs 16 residues. V dropped 3 bases and J dropped 0 bases, with 12 bases sitting between them. Per the germline V gene, CDR1 is MNHNS and CDR2 is SASEGT. CDR3: CASSDNVWDSNQPQHF. The CDR3, as DNA: TGTGCCAGCAGTGACAACGTTTGGGATAGCAATCAGCCCCAGCATTTT.

The chain uses TRBV28 and TRBJ1-4; D is undetermined. Germline CDR1 reads MDHEN; CDR2 reads SYDVKM. Between the trimmed V and J ends, which lost 3 bases and 5 bases, there was a span of 13 bases. CDR3 length: 15 amino acids. The CDR3: CASSLPISENEKLFF. As DNA, the CDR3 is TGTGCCAGCAGTTTGCCCATATCTGAGAATGAAAAACTGTTTTTT.

This chain connects TRBV19 to TRBJ2-1; D gene unclear. CDR1 and CDR2 from the germline V gene are LNHDA and SQIVND (reference sequence). Trimming removed 3 bases at V and 6 bases at J, with 6 bases between. This CDR3 is built from 12 residues. CDR3 amino acids: CASSIRLNEQFF. DNA for the CDR3: TGTGCCAGTAGTATCAGGCTCAATGAGCAGTTCTTC.

The chain uses TRBV28 and TRBJ1-2; 7 bases are shared with TRBD1. The CDR3 loop spans 15 amino acids. With 6 bases clipped from V and 1 base from J, the junction kept 8 bases outside the gene matches. Germline V gene data show CDR1 as MDHEN and CDR2 as SYDVKM. CDR3 coding DNA: TGTGCCAGCAGACCCGGGGACAGTGATAACTATGGCTACACCTTC. This encodes CASRPGDSDNYGYTF.

The genes are TRBV5-1 and TRBJ1-2; 7 positions agree with TRBD1. With 2 bases clipped from V and 4 bases from J, the junction kept 5 bases outside the gene matches. CDR1 SGHRS and CDR2 YFSETQ come from the germline V gene. The CDR3 sequence is 14 residues long. The CDR3 nucleotides are TGCGCCAGCAGCTTCGGGACAGAAGTCTATGGCTACACCTTC. Encoded protein: CASSFGTEVYGYTF.

The V gene is TRBV15, the J gene TRBJ2-5; D unresolved. Trimming stripped 3 bases from V and 4 bases from J, with 9 bases between. CDR3 length: 13 residues. Germline assignment: CDR1 LNHNV and CDR2 YYDKDF (reference sequence). The DNA for the CDR3 is TGTGCCACCAGCAGGGGTCCGGGAGAGACCCAGTACTTC. Translated, it gives CATSRGPGETQYF.

The gene calls are TRBV5-6 and TRBJ2-1; 9 nucleotides align to TRBD2. From germline, CDR1 is SGHDT and CDR2 YYEEEE. Unmatched junction bases numbered 10, after V lost 1 base and J lost 8 bases. This CDR3 comprises 16 residues. The CDR3 is CASSLTRGGTFDEQFF. The CDR3 nucleotides read TGTGCCAGCAGCTTGACGCGGGGGGGAACTTTCGATGAGCAGTTCTTC.

There are a few counts of this clone. The V and J genes are TRBV2 and TRBJ2-7; weak D call: TRBD1 (5 bases). This CDR3 has 13 residues. V was trimmed by 10 bases and J by 0 bases, leaving 13 bases between them. Per germline, CDR1 SNHLY and CDR2 FYNNEI. CDR3: CATRQTFSYEQYF. The CDR3 nucleotides read TGTGCCACCCGACAGACGTTCTCCTACGAGCAGTACTTC.

The chain uses TRBV29-1 and TRBJ1-1; TRBD1 is a possible D gene (5 bases). Germline lookup yields CDR1 SQVTM and CDR2 ANQGSEA. The ends were cut back, 6 bases at V and 7 bases at J, with 15 bases in the middle. The CDR3 contains 12 residues. The CDR3 sequence is CSVQTPGDEAFF. In DNA form, the CDR3 reads TGCAGCGTCCAGACACCGGGGGATGAAGCTTTCTTT.

The rearrangement joins TRBV9 to TRBJ1-4; D is undetermined. Trimming took off 0 bases at V and 2 bases at J, with 11 bases between the two ends. Germline CDR1 and CDR2: SGDLS and YYNGEE. The length of the CDR3 is 16 residues. The CDR3 coding sequence is TGTGCCAGCAGCGTAGGGAGGCAGACGACTAATGAAAAACTGTTTTTT. Protein product: CASSVGRQTTNEKLFF.

V and J are TRBV12-3 or TRBV12-4 and TRBJ1-2; D call uncertain. The CDR3 length is 13 residues. The V and J ends lost 0 bases and 8 bases respectively, with 10 bases between them. The CDR3 loop reads CASSLAGVRGYTF. Here the CDR3 DNA reads TGTGCCAGCAGTTTAGCGGGAGTGCGCGGCTACACCTTC.

This chain joins TRBV28 and TRBJ1-3; D call uncertain. V was trimmed by 1 base and J by 0 bases, leaving 7 bases between them. CDR1 MDHEN and CDR2 SYDVKM come from the germline V gene. The CDR3 length is 15 residues. The CDR3 nucleotides are TGTGCCAGCAGTTTATTAGGGCTCTCTGGAAACACCATATATTTT. Its translation: CASSLLGLSGNTIYF.

The gene calls are TRBV5-1 and TRBJ2-1; D may be TRBD1 (5 bases). The CDR3 contains 15 residues. CDR1 is SGHRS, CDR2 YFSETQ, per germline. Trimming removed 1 base at V and 9 bases at J, with 17 bases between. DNA for the CDR3: TGCGCCAGCAGCTTGCAGGGCCGATCTATTGCTGAGCAGTTCTTC. Encoded protein: CASSLQGRSIAEQFF.

The chain carries TRBV7-2 and TRBJ2-7; D might be TRBD2 (5 bases). CDR3 length: 15 residues. V lost 1 base and J lost 3, with 13 bases in between. Germline CDR1 is SGHTA and CDR2 is FQGNSA. This CDR3 reads CASSLGSRGVYEQYF. CDR3 DNA: TGTGCCAGCAGCTTAGGGTCTCGGGGAGTCTACGAGCAGTACTTC.